This T cell receptor (beta chain) is from a study of blood T cell repertoires in COVID-19. Background on the study: There were acute and convalescent COVID-19 samples, and they came from the United States, Italy and Spain. The analysed material was cDNA or gDNA that came from T cells, B-cell-depleted T cells, or PBMCs.

With 1 base clipped from V and 4 bases from J, the junction kept 3 bases outside the gene matches. Germline CDR1 and CDR2: KGHDR and SFDVKD. This CDR3 is 15 amino acids long. The method was immunoSEQ multiplex PCR; TCRdb's version includes in-frame clones alone and lacks a portion of them. The table has about 16,000 clones, 80% to 85% seen once. The V gene is TRBV24-1, the J gene TRBJ2-3; 8 positions match TRBD2. This sequence was found in a man between 60 and 75 years old with acute or convalescent COVID-19. The material sequenced was peripheral blood. The chain's CDR3 is CATSDFGGGPDTQYF. CDR3 sequence (DNA): TGTGCCACCAGTGATTTCGGCGGGGGGCCAGATACGCAGTATTTT.